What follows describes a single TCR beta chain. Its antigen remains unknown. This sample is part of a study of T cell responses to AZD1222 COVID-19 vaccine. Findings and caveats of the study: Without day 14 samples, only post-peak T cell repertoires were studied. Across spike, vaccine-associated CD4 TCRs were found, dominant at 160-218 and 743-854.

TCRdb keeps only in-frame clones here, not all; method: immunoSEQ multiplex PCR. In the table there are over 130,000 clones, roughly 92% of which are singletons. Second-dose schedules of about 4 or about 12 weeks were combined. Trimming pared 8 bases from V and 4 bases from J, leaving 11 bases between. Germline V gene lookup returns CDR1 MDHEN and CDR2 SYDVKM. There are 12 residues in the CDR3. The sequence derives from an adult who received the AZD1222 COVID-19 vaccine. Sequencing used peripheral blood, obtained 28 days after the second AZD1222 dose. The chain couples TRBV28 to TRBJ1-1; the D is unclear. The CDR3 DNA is TGTGCCAGCGGGTGGGCGCCCACTGAAGCTTTCTTT. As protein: CASGWAPTEAFF.